This TCR beta chain stems from a study of CD8+ T cells in alopecia areata. Investigators isolated RNA and reverse transcribed it into cDNA to act as the sequencing template. Clones were read by immunoSEQ multiplex PCR, and TCRdb kept only the in-frame ones, dropping some. The sample has hundreds of thousands of clones, around two thirds seen once. The CDR3 is 13 residues long. Trimming cost V 2 bases and J 4 bases, with 11 bases left between them. The germline gives CDR1 GTSNPN, CDR2 SVGIG (reference sequence). Sample: CD4+ T cells sorted from blood, taken at week 0. The chain joins TRBV30 to TRBJ1-1; D is ambiguous. This TCR derives from a human donor with alopecia areata. In DNA form, the CDR3 reads TGTGCCTGGAGTAAGGCAGACCGCACTGAAGCTTTCTTT. This codes for CAWSKADRTEAFF.